This T cell receptor (beta chain) was recovered during a study of cytomegalovirus exposure and HLA in healthy donors. Study information: In an earlier analysis, 95 million to 140 million unique TCR beta sequences were found from about 190 million T cells. Study-wide results and caveats: Information on immune exposure was restricted to one variable (CMV serostatus). The authors listed approximately 160 TCR beta chains as cytomegalovirus-associated. In presence/absence analyses, roughly uniform sequencing depth across donors was assumed.

With 60 Vbeta and 13 Jbeta primers, the PCR was carried out. TCRdb keeps only in-frame clones here, not all; method: immunoSEQ multiplex PCR. The sample has around 99,000 clones; around 73% are singletons. There are 18 residues in the CDR3. The V end was cut by 0 bases, the J end by 0 bases, with 16 bases between. In germline, CDR1 is SGHTS, CDR2 YDEGEE. As for this clone: Antigen specificity is unknown.

The origin of this receptor is a middle-aged man in good health and CMV-seronegative. The rearrangement links TRBV5-8 to TRBJ2-4; D possibly corresponds to TRBD2 (5 bases). Material for sequencing was PBMCs. In DNA form, the CDR3 reads TGTGCCAGCAGCTTGGCTGGAGGAGGCAATCTAGCCAAAAACATTCAGTACTTC. Translated: CASSLAGGGNLAKNIQYF. Variable domain in full (rest from reference TRBV5-8 and TRBJ2-4): EAGVTQSPTHLIKTRGQQATLRCSPISGHTSVYWYQQALGLGLQFLLWYDEGEERNRGNFPPRFSGRQFPNYSSELNVNALELEDSALYLCASSLAGGGNLAKNIQYFGAGTRLSVL.